The source of this TCR beta chain is a study of technical replicates of blood from a few donors. Repertoires were generated with immunoSEQ multiplex PCR, while TCRdb's copy carries only in-frame clones and drops some. This sample has fewer than 85,000 clones, with approximately 92% found just once. Germline CDR1 is SQVTM and CDR2 is ANQGSEA. This CDR3 has 14 residues. Trimming shortened V by 7 bases and J by 5 bases, and 19 bases separated the two germline ends. The sequence was collected from a human donor in good health. Sequencing was performed on T cells isolated from PBMCs. This rearrangement joins TRBV29-1 to TRBJ2-3, with D perhaps TRBD2 (7 bases). The CDR3 DNA sequence: TGCAGCGCCGAGGGGGGGAGGTGGCGAGATACGCAGTATTTT. As protein: CSAEGGRWRDTQYF.